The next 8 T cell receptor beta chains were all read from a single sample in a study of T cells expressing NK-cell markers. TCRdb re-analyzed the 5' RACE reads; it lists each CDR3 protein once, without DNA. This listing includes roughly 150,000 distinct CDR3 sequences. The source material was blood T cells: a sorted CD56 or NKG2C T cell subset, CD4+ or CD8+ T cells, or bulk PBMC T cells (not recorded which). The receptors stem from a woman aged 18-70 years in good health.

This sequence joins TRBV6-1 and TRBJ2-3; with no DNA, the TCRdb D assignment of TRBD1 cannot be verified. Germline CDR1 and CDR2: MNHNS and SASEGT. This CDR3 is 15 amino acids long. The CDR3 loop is CASSRDRGRTDTQYF.

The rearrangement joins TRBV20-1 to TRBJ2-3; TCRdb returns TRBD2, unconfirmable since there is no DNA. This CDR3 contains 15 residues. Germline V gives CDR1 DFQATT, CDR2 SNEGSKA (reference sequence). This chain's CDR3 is CSAISGGGPTDTQYF.

This CDR3 is CAISASGEQPQHF. The chain recombines TRBV10-3 with TRBJ1-5; TCRdb names TRBD1, which stays unverified in the absence of DNA. Germline V gene data show CDR1 as ENHRY and CDR2 as SYGVKD. This CDR3 is built from 13 residues.

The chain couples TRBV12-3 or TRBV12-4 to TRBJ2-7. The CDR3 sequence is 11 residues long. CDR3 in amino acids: CASSSYREQYF.

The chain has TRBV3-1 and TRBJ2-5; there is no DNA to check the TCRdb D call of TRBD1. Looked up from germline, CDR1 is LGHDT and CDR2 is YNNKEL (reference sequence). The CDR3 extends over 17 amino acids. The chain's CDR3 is CASSQVADRGHQETQYF.

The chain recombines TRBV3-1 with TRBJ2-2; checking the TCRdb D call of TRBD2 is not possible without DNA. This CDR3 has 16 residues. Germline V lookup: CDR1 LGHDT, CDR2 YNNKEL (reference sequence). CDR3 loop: CASSQGSGGPAGELFF.

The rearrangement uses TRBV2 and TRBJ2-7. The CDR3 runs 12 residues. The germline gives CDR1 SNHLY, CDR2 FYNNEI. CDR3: CASREVGYEQYF.

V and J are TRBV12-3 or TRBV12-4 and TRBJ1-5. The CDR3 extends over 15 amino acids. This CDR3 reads CASSLNPGSNQPQHF.